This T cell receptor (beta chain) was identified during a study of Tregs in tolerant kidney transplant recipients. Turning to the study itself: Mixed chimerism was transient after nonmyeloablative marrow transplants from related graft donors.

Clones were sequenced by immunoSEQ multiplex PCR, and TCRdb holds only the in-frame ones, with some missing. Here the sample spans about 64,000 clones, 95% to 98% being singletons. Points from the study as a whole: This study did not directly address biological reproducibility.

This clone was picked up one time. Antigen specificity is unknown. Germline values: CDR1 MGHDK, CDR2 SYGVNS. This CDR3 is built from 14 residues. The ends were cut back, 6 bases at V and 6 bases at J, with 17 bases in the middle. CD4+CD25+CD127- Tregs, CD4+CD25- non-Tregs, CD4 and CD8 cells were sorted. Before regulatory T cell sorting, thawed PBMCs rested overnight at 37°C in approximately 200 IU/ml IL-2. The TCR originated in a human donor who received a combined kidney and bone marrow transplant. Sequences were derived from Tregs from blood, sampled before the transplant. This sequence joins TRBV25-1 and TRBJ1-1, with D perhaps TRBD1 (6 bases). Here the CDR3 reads CASREGNRVSEAFF. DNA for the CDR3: TGTGCCAGCAGAGAAGGCAACAGGGTATCTGAAGCTTTCTTT.